The 29 T cell receptor beta chains in this list originate from one sample, sequenced in a study of cytomegalovirus exposure and HLA in healthy donors. PCR used 60 Vbeta primers and 13 Jbeta primers. Using immunoSEQ multiplex PCR, the repertoire was profiled, and TCRdb retains in-frame clones only, with some absent. This table holds more than 130,000 clones, 55% to 80% found once. Sequencing was performed on PBMCs. Source of these receptors: a human donor in good health.

The chain has TRBV20-1 and TRBJ2-5; D might be TRBD1 (5 bases). The CDR3 totals 11 residues. Trimming removed 3 bases from V and 5 bases from J, with 7 bases in between. Germline assignment: CDR1 DFQATT and CDR2 SNEGSKA (reference sequence). The CDR3 loop reads CSARSGETQYF. The CDR3 DNA follows: TGCAGTGCTAGGTCAGGGGAGACCCAGTACTTC.

This rearrangement joins TRBV30 to TRBJ1-2; the D gene is possibly TRBD1 (6 bases). The CDR3 consists of 11 residues. Trimming took 0 bases from V and 13 from J, leaving 12 bases between them. CDR1 GTSNPN and CDR2 SVGIG come from the germline V gene (reference sequence). The CDR3 region is CAWSVGGDRTF. Written as DNA, the CDR3 is TGTGCCTGGAGTGTAGGGGGGGATCGCACCTTC.

The rearrangement links TRBV11-2 to TRBJ2-7; 12 nucleotides agree with TRBD2. V shed 1 base and J 6 bases; nucleotides not matched to a gene: 10. Germline CDR1 and CDR2: SGHAT and FQNNGV. The CDR3 runs 17 residues. CDR3 sequence: CASSLVDGLAGPSEQYF. The DNA of the CDR3 is TGTGCCAGCAGCTTAGTCGACGGACTAGCGGGACCTTCCGAGCAGTACTTC.

The J gene is TRBJ2-1, the V gene TRBV19; 11 nucleotides match TRBD1. Germline V gene lookup returns CDR1 LNHDA and CDR2 SQIVND (reference sequence). This CDR3 contains 15 residues. V lost 7 bases and J lost 3; bases outside the gene matches: 5. The CDR3 DNA follows: TGTGCCAGTAAGAGGGACAGGGGGGGCTACAATGAGCAGTTCTTC. Translated: CASKRDRGGYNEQFF.

This chain joins TRBV6-1 and TRBJ2-7; possibly TRBD2 for D (6 bases). Between the trimmed V and J ends, which lost 0 bases and 3 bases, there was a span of 9 bases. The CDR3 spans 14 residues. Germline CDR1 reads MNHNS; CDR2 reads SASEGT. The CDR3 bases are TGTGCCAGCAGTGAAGCGGGCGGGGTCTACGAGCAGTACTTC. Its protein is CASSEAGGVYEQYF.

This clone was observed a handful of times. This sequence joins TRBV28 and TRBJ2-1, with 13 bases aligning to TRBD2. V gave up 8 bases and J gave up 5 bases; unmatched junction bases: 6. The CDR3 is 15 amino acids. Germline V CDR1 and CDR2: MDHEN, SYDVKM. The CDR3 sequence is CASLNGLAGDNEQFF. CDR3 DNA: TGTGCCAGCCTTAATGGACTAGCGGGGGACAATGAGCAGTTCTTC.

By share, this clone counts as medium-sized. The chain joins TRBV25-1 to TRBJ1-3; D unclear. Germline CDR1 is MGHDK and CDR2 is SYGVNS. The CDR3 has 14 residues. Trimming took off 8 bases at V and 0 bases at J, with 11 bases between the two ends. The CDR3 DNA sequence: TGTGCCAGCTCCGATGACAACTCTGGAAACACCATATATTTT. It yields the protein CASSDDNSGNTIYF. The whole variable domain, filled in from reference TRBV25-1 and TRBJ1-3, reads EADIYQTPRYLVIGTGKKITLECSQTMGHDKMYWYQQDPGMELHLIHYSYGVNSTEKGDLSSESTVSRIRTEHFPLTLESARPSHTSQYLCASSDDNSGNTIYFGEGSWLTVV.

V and J are TRBV28 and TRBJ1-4, with TRBD1 matching 9 bases. Losses at the gene ends were 6 bases for V and 3 bases for J; bases not matched to a gene: 17. This CDR3 spans 19 amino acids. The V gene's germline CDR1 is MDHEN and CDR2 SYDVKM. The CDR3, as DNA: TGTGCCAGCAGGGGAAATCCGGGACAGGGTTGGGCGGCTAATGAAAAACTGTTTTTT. Translating gives CASRGNPGQGWAANEKLFF.

This clone has a count of ten or more. This chain uses TRBV28 with TRBJ2-5; 9 nucleotides match TRBD1. V trimming: 3 bases; J trimming: 4 bases; junction bases outside the gene matches: 6. This CDR3 comprises 15 residues. CDR1 and CDR2 (germline): MDHEN, SYDVKM. CDR3 DNA: TGTGCCAGCAGTTTGGAACAGGGGGCGGGAGAGACCCAGTACTTC. This gives the protein CASSLEQGAGETQYF. Drawing the rest from reference TRBV28 and TRBJ2-5, the complete variable domain is DVKVTQSSRYLVKRTGEKVFLECVQDMDHENMFWYRQDPGLGLRLIYFSYDVKMKEKGDIPEGYSVSREKKERFSLILESASTNQTSMYLCASSLEQGAGETQYFGPGTRLLVL.

There are a few counts of this clone. The chain uses TRBV5-1 and TRBJ2-1; TRBD2 aligns across 8 bases. CDR3 size: 15 residues. V shed 5 bases and J 0 bases; nucleotides not matched to a gene: 4. The germline V gene encodes CDR1 SGHRS and CDR2 YFSETQ. CDR3 in DNA: TGCGCCAGCAGTCCAGCGGGGGACTCCTACAATGAGCAGTTCTTC. Translation gives CASSPAGDSYNEQFF. The variable domain in full, with the rest retrieved from reference TRBV5-1 and TRBJ2-1, is KAGVTQTPRYLIKTRGQQVTLSCSPISGHRSVSWYQQTPGQGLQFLFEYFSETQRNKGNFPGRFSGRQFSNSRSEMNVSTLELGDSALYLCASSPAGDSYNEQFFGPGTRLTVL.

The J gene is TRBJ2-2, the V gene TRBV5-4; D unclear. Germline values: CDR1 SGHNT, CDR2 YYREEE (reference sequence). V was cut by 3 bases and J by 7 bases, with 7 bases left in between. The CDR3 loop spans 12 amino acids. In nucleotides, the CDR3 is TGTGCCAGCAGCTCCTCCTACGGGGAGCTGTTTTTT. Translation: CASSSSYGELFF.

V gene TRBV19 combines with J gene TRBJ1-2; TRBD1 is a possible D gene (6 bases). The length of the CDR3 is 12 residues. In germline, CDR1 is LNHDA, CDR2 SQIVND (reference sequence). CDR3 sequence: CVGGGTATGYTF. DNA for the CDR3: TGTGTAGGGGGAGGGACCGCTACTGGCTACACCTTC. The full variable domain, with the rest looked up from reference TRBV19 and TRBJ1-2, is DGGITQSPKYLFRKEGQNVTLSCEQNLNHDAMYWYRQDPGQGLRLIYYSQIVNDFQKGDIAEGYSVSREKKESFPLTVTSAQKNPTAFYLCVGGGTATGYTFGSGTRLTVV.

The chain uses TRBV4-1 and TRBJ2-5, with D possibly TRBD1 on 5 matching bases. Looked up from germline, CDR1 is MGHRA and CDR2 is YSYEKL. This CDR3 spans 13 amino acids. V gave up 0 bases and J gave up 7 bases, with 9 bases separating them. The CDR3 DNA follows: TGCGCCAGCAGCCAAGACAGGGTTGGGACCCAGTACTTC. It translates to CASSQDRVGTQYF.

The genes are TRBV30 and TRBJ1-1; 7 bases align to TRBD1. Trimming cost V 2 bases and J 7 bases; bases outside gene matches: 4. The CDR3 has 12 residues. Germline values: CDR1 GTSNPN, CDR2 SVGIG (reference sequence). CDR3 DNA sequence: TGTGCCTGGAGTCCCAGGGGGATTGAAGCTTTCTTT. Translation: CAWSPRGIEAFF.

This clone was found a few times. The chain carries TRBV4-2 and TRBJ2-1; 11 nucleotides line up with TRBD2. V lost 5 bases, J lost 4 bases, and 13 bases stayed unmatched. Germline V lookup: CDR1 LGHNA, CDR2 YNFKEQ. The CDR3 length is 18 residues. The CDR3 spells CASSKGLTGTSGYNEQFF. The DNA for the CDR3 is TGTGCCAGCAGCAAGGGGCTAACCGGGACTAGCGGATACAATGAGCAGTTCTTC.

The rearrangement uses TRBV12-5 and TRBJ2-2; D unresolved. This CDR3 has 11 amino acids. CDR1 is LGHNT, CDR2 FRNRAP, per germline. The V gene lost 3 bases and the J gene lost 10 bases, with 6 bases spanning the gap. As DNA, the CDR3 is TGTGCTAGTGGTTTTCGACAGGAGCTGTTTTTT. As protein: CASGFRQELFF.

The chain couples TRBV10-3 to TRBJ1-2; maybe TRBD1 (6 bases). The germline CDR1 and CDR2 sequences are ENHRY and SYGVKD. Trimming removed 4 bases at V and 6 bases at J, with 18 bases between. This CDR3 contains 15 residues. The CDR3 protein is CAISGPQGQSHGYTF. CDR3 coding DNA: TGTGCCATCAGTGGCCCCCAGGGACAATCCCATGGCTACACCTTC.

The chain has TRBV7-9 and TRBJ1-3; TRBD1 might be the D (6 bases). CDR1 SEHNR and CDR2 FQNEAQ come from the germline V gene (reference sequence). Deletions cut 2 bases from V and 0 bases from J, with 11 bases between. This CDR3 is built from 16 residues. The CDR3 loop is CASSLPGQVSGNTIYF. CDR3 bases: TGTGCCAGCAGCTTACCGGGACAAGTCTCTGGAAACACCATATATTTT.

The chain combines TRBV6-1 with TRBJ2-5, with D perhaps matching TRBD2 (5 bases). Per the germline V gene, CDR1 is MNHNS and CDR2 is SASEGT. This CDR3 has 14 residues. With 1 base removed from V and 5 bases from J, the gap between germline ends came to 11 bases. This chain's CDR3 is CASSEGVWEETQYF. The CDR3, as DNA: TGTGCCAGCAGTGAAGGAGTATGGGAGGAGACCCAGTACTTC.

The table lists this clone with a few counts. V is TRBV5-1 and J is TRBJ2-2; TRBD2 agrees at 7 bases. The CDR3 totals 14 residues. After removal of 0 bases from V and 7 bases from J, the junction contained 3 bases not matched to a gene. Germline CDR1 and CDR2: SGHRS and YFSETQ. The CDR3 DNA is TGCGCCAGCAGCTTGGCTCTAGCGGTCGGGGAGCTGTTTTTT. Encoded protein: CASSLALAVGELFF.

This chain uses TRBV6-5 with TRBJ1-1, with D perhaps matching TRBD1 (5 bases). CDR3 size: 15 residues. Germline V gene lookup returns CDR1 MNHEY and CDR2 SVGAGI. The germline V and J ends were trimmed by 0 bases and 3 bases, with 11 bases remaining between them. This CDR3 is CASSYSRAGDTEAFF. CDR3 sequence (DNA): TGTGCCAGCAGTTACTCCAGGGCGGGAGACACTGAAGCTTTCTTT.

This clone was seen only a few times. The V gene is TRBV7-9, the J gene TRBJ2-1, with 7 bases lining up with TRBD2. The ends lost 5 bases at V and 1 base at J; junction bases unmatched: 2. CDR1 is SEHNR and CDR2 is FQNEAQ in the germline V gene (reference sequence). This CDR3 is 14 amino acids long. The CDR3 loop reads CASSRLASYNEQFF. The CDR3 DNA sequence: TGTGCCAGCAGCCGACTAGCTTCCTACAATGAGCAGTTCTTC.

This clone appeared once. The gene calls are TRBV7-9 and TRBJ2-1; 13 nucleotides align to TRBD2. Unmatched junction bases numbered 6, after V lost 6 bases and J lost 7 bases. This CDR3 spans 15 amino acids. Germline V gene lookup returns CDR1 SEHNR and CDR2 FQNEAQ (reference sequence). CDR3: CASSRTSGGLNEQFF. The CDR3 region has the DNA TGTGCCAGCAGTCGGACTAGCGGGGGATTGAATGAGCAGTTCTTC. Supplemented by reference TRBV7-9 and TRBJ2-1, the full variable domain reads DTGVSQNPRHKITKRGQNVTFRCDPISEHNRLYWYRQTLGQGPEFLTYFQNEAQLEKSRLLSDRFSAERPKGSFSTLEIQRTEQGDSAMYLCASSRTSGGLNEQFFGPGTRLTVL.

The chain recombines TRBV6-6 with TRBJ1-2; D uncertain. Trimming left V 5 bases short and J 2 bases short, with 18 bases between. CDR3 size: 16 residues. CDR1 and CDR2 from the germline V gene are MNHNY and SVGAGI (reference sequence). The DNA of the CDR3 is TGTGCCAGCAGTCCACCAATGTCGACGGAGAACTATGGCTACACCTTC. This encodes CASSPPMSTENYGYTF.

CDR3 sequence reads: CASTRTLMNTEAFF. The CDR3 bases are TGTGCCAGCACTAGGACACTTATGAACACTGAAGCTTTCTTT. J is TRBJ1-1 and V is TRBV6-1, with a possible D match to TRBD1 (5 bases). The germline V gene has CDR1 MNHNS and CDR2 SASEGT. The CDR3 has 14 amino acids. V was shortened by 7 bases and J by 0 bases, with 12 bases between the two germline ends.

The chain joins TRBV9 to TRBJ2-7, with TRBD2 matching 8 bases. Germline V gene data show CDR1 as SGDLS and CDR2 as YYNGEE. The CDR3 has 14 amino acids. Losses at the gene ends were 4 bases for V and 8 bases for J; bases not matched to a gene: 11. CDR3 sequence (DNA): TGTGCCAGCAGCCAAGGCCCGGCGGGGGGTCAGCAGTACTTC. Amino acid sequence: CASSQGPAGGQQYF.

The CDR3 is CASSFLQETQYF. The CDR3 DNA sequence: TGTGCCAGCAGCTTCCTCCAAGAGACCCAGTACTTC. This chain connects TRBV11-2 to TRBJ2-5; the D is unclear. V gave up 3 bases and J gave up 1 base, with 3 bases separating them. CDR3 length: 12 amino acids. The germline V gene encodes CDR1 SGHAT and CDR2 FQNNGV.

The chain links TRBV29-1 to TRBJ1-2, with D possibly matching TRBD1 (6 bases). The CDR3 totals 14 residues. Trimming left V 2 bases short and J 7 bases short, with 17 bases between. Germline lookup yields CDR1 SQVTM and CDR2 ANQGSEA. In DNA form, the CDR3 reads TGCAGCGTTGAACCCAGACAGGCACCCCGTGGCTACACCTTC. This encodes CSVEPRQAPRGYTF.

The gene calls are TRBV6-5 and TRBJ2-7, with D perhaps TRBD1 (6 bases). The germline V and J ends were trimmed by 5 bases and 3 bases, with 11 bases remaining between them. Germline V lookup: CDR1 MNHEY, CDR2 SVGAGI. The CDR3 contains 13 residues. The chain's CDR3 is CASSNPQGYEQYF. The CDR3, as DNA: TGTGCCAGCAGTAATCCACAGGGCTACGAGCAGTACTTC.